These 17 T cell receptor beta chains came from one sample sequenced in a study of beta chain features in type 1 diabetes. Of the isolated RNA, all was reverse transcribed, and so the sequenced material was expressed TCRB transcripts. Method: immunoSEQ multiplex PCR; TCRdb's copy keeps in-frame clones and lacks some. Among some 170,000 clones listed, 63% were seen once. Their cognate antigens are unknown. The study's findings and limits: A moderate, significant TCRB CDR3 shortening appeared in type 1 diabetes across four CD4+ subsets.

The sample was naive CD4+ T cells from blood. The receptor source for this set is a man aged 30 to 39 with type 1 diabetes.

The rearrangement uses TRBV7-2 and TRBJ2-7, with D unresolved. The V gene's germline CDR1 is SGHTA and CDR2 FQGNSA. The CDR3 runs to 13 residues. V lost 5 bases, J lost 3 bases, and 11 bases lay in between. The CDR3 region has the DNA TGTGCCAGCAGCCCGTACGGATTCTACGAGCAGTACTTC. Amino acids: CASSPYGFYEQYF.

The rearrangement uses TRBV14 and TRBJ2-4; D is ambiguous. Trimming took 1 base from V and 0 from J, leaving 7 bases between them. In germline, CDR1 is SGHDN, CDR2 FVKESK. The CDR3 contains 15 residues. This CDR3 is CASSQARLAKNIQYF. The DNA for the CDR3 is TGTGCCAGCAGCCAAGCCCGGTTAGCCAAAAACATTCAGTACTTC.

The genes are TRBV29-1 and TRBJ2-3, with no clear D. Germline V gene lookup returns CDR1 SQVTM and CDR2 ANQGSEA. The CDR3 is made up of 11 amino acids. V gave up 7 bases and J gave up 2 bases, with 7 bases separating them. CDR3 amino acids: CSAKNTDTQYF. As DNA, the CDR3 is TGCAGCGCTAAAAACACAGATACGCAGTATTTT.

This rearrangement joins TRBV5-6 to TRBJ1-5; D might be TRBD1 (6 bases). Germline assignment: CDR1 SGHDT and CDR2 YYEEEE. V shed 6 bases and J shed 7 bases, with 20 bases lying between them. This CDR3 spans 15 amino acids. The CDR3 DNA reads TGTGCCAGCACCAGAGGGGGGGTTGAAGGACAGCCCCAGCATTTT. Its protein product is CASTRGGVEGQPQHF.

CDR3 amino acids: CASSLVPDTSRPYF. In nucleotides, the CDR3 is TGTGCCAGCAGCTTAGTGCCGGACACCTCACGTCCGTACTTC. The chain couples TRBV11-2 to TRBJ2-7; a possible D gene is TRBD1 (5 bases). Trimming cost V 1 base and J 12 bases, with 19 bases left between them. Germline V gene sequence: CDR1 SGHAT, CDR2 FQNNGV. The CDR3 loop spans 14 amino acids.

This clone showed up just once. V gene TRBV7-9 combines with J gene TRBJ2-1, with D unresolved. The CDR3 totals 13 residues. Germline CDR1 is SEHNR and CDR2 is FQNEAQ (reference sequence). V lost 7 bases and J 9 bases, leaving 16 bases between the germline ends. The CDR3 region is CASTGRDGSEQFF. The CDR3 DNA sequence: TGTGCCAGCACCGGACGAGATGGAAGTGAGCAGTTCTTC.

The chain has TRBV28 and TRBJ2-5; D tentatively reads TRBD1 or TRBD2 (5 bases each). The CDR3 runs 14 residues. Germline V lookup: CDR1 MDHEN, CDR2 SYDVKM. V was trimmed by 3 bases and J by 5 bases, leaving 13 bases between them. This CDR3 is CASSFSEGPETQYF. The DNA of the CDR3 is TGTGCCAGCAGTTTCTCAGAGGGGCCGGAGACCCAGTACTTC.

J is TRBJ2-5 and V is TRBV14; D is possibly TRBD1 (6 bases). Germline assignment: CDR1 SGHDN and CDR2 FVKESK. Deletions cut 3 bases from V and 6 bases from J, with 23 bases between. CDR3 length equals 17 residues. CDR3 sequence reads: CASSHSPIQGFGKTQYF. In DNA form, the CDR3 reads TGTGCCAGCAGCCATTCCCCCATACAGGGATTCGGAAAGACCCAGTACTTC.

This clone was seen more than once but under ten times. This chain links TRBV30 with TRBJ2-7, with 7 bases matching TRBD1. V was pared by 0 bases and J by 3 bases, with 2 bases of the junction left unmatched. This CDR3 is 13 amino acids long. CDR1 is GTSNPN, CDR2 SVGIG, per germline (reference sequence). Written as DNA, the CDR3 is TGTGCCTGGAGTGTGGGACAGTTCTACGAGCAGTACTTC. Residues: CAWSVGQFYEQYF.

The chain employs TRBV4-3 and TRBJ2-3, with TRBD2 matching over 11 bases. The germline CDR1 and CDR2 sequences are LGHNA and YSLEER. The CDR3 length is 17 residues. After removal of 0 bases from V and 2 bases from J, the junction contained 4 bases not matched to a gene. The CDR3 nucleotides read TGCGCCAGCAGCCAAGAATTACTAGCGGGGGCCACAGATACGCAGTATTTT. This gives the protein CASSQELLAGATDTQYF.

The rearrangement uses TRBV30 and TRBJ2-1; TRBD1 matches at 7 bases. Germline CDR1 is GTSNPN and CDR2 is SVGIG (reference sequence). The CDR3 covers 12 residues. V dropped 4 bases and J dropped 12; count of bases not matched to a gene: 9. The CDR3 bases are TGTGCCTGGATATATGTAGGGGGCATGCAGTTCTTC. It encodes CAWIYVGGMQFF.

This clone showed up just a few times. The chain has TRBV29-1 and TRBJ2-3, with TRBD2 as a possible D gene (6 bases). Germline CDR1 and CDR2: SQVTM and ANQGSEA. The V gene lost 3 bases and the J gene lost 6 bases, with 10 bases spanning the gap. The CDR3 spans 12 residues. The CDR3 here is CSVEGGRDTQYF. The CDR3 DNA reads TGCAGCGTTGAGGGTGGGAGGGATACGCAGTATTTT.

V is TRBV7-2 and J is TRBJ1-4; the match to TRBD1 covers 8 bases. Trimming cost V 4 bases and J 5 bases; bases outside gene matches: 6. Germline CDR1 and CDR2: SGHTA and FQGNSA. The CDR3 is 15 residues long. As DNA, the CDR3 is TGTGCCAGCAGCTCTTCGACAGGGGCGAATGAAAAACTGTTTTTT. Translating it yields CASSSSTGANEKLFF.

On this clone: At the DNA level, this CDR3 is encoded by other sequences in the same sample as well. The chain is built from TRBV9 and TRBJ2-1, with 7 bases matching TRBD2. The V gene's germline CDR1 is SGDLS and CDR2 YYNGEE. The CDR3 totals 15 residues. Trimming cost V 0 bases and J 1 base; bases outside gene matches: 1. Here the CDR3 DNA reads TGTGCCAGCAGCGTAGCGGGGGGTTCCTACAATGAGCAGTTCTTC. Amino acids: CASSVAGGSYNEQFF. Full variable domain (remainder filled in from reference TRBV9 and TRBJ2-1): DSGVTQTPKHLITATGQRVTLRCSPRSGDLSVYWYQQSLDQGLQFLIQYYNGEERAKGNILERFSAQQFPDLHSELNLSSLELGDSALYFCASSVAGGSYNEQFFGPGTRLTVL.

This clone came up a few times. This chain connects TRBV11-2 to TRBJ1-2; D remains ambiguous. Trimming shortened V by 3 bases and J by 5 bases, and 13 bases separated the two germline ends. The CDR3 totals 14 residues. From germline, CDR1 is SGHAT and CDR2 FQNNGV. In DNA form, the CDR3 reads TGTGCCAGCAGCTTGGCCCGGACGGAGTATGGCTACACCTTC. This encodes CASSLARTEYGYTF.

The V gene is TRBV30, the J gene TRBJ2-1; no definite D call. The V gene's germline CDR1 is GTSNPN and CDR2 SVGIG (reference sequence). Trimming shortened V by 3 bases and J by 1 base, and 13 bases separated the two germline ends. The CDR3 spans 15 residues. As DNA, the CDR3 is TGTGCCTGGAGCTCTCGTATTAAGTCCTACAATGAGCAGTTCTTC. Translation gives CAWSSRIKSYNEQFF.

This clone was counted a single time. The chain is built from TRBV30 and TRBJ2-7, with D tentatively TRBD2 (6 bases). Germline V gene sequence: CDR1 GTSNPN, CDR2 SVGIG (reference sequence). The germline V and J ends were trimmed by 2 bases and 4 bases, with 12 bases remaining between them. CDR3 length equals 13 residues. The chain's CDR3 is CAWSWREGYEQYF. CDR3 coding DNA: TGTGCCTGGAGTTGGAGGGAAGGGTACGAGCAGTACTTC.